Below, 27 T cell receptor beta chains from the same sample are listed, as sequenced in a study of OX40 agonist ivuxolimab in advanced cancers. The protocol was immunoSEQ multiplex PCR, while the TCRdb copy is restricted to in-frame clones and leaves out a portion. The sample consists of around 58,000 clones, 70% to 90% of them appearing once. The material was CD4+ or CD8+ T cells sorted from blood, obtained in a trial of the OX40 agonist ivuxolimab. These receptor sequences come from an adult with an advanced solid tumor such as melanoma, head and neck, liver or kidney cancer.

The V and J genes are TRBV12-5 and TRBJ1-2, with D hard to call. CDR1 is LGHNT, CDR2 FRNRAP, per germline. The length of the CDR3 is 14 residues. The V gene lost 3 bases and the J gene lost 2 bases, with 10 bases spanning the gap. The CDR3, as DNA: TGTGCTAGTGGTTTCCAGGACTCCAACTATGGCTACACCTTC. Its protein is CASGFQDSNYGYTF.

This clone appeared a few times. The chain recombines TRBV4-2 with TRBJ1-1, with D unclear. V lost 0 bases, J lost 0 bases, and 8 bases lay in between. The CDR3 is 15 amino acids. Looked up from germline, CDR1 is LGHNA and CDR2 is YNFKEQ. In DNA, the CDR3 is TGTGCCAGCAGCCAAGACTACAGTTTGAACACTGAAGCTTTCTTT. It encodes CASSQDYSLNTEAFF.

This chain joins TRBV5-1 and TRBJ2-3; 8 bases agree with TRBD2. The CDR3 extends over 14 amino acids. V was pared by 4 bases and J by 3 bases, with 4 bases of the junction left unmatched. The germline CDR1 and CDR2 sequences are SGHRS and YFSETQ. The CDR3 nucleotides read TGCGCCAGCAGCGGCGGGACTAGTACAGATACGCAGTATTTT. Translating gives CASSGGTSTDTQYF.

CDR3 sequence reads: CAIQQGAGGELFF. The CDR3 DNA reads as TGTGCCATTCAACAGGGAGCAGGCGGGGAGCTGTTTTTT. The rearrangement joins TRBV19 to TRBJ2-2, with D possibly being TRBD1 (6 bases). The V end lost 10 bases, the J end lost 7 bases, and 16 bases lay between the germline ends. From germline, CDR1 is LNHDA and CDR2 SQIVND (reference sequence). The CDR3 covers 13 residues.

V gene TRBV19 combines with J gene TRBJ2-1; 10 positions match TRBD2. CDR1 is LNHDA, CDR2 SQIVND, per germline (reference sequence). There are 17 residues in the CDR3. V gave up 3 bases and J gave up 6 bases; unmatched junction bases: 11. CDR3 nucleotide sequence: TGTGCCAGTAGTATTAGCCTAGCGGGAGTAACCCTCAATGAGCAGTTCTTC. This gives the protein CASSISLAGVTLNEQFF.

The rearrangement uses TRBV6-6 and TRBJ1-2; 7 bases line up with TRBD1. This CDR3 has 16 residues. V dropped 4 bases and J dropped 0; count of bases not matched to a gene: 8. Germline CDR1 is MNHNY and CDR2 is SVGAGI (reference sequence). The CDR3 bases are TGTGCCAGCAGTTTCCTACAGGGGTCAGCTAACTATGGCTACACCTTC. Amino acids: CASSFLQGSANYGYTF.

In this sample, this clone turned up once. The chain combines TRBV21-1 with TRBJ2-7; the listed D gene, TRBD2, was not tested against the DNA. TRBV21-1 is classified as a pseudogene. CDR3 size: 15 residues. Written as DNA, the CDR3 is TGTGCCAGCAGGCATGGAGAGCGGGGGGCCAACGAGCAGTACTTC. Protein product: CASRHGERGANEQYF.

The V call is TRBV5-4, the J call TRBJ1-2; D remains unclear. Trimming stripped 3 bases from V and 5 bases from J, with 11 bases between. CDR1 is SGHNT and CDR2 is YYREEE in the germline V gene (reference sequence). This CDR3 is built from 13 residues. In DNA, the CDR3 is TGTGCCAGCAGCTCGGACGGGTGGTATGGCTACACCTTC. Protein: CASSSDGWYGYTF. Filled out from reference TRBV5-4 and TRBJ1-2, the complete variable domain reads ETGVTQSPTHLIKTRGQQVTLRCSSQSGHNTVSWYQQALGQGPQFIFQYYREEENGRGNFPPRFSGLQFPNYSSELNVNALELDDSALYLCASSSDGWYGYTFGSGTRLTVV.

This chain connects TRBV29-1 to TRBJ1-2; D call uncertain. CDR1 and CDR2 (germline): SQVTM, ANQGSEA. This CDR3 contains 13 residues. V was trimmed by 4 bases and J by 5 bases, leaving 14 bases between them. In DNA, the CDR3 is TGCAGCGTTGGAGGTGTCGGGTCGTATGGCTACACCTTC. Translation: CSVGGVGSYGYTF.

The CDR3 loop is CASTKNAMNTEAFF. For the CDR3, the DNA is TGTGCCAGTACCAAGAACGCCATGAACACTGAAGCTTTCTTT. The chain carries TRBV19 and TRBJ1-1; D is unresolved. CDR3 length: 14 amino acids. Germline V gene data show CDR1 as LNHDA and CDR2 as SQIVND (reference sequence). The V end was cut by 7 bases, the J end by 0 bases, with 12 bases between.

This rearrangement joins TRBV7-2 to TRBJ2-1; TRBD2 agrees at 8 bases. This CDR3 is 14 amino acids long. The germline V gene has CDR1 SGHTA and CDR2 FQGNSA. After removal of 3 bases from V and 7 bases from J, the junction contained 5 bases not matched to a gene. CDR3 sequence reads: CASSFGGALNEQFF. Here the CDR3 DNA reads TGTGCCAGCAGCTTCGGGGGGGCTTTAAATGAGCAGTTCTTC.

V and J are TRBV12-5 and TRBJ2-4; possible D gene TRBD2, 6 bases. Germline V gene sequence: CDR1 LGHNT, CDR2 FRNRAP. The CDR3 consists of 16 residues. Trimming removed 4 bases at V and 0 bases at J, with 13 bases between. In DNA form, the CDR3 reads TGTGCTAGTGGTTCACTAGCAGGTCTAGCCAAAAACATTCAGTACTTC. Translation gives CASGSLAGLAKNIQYF.

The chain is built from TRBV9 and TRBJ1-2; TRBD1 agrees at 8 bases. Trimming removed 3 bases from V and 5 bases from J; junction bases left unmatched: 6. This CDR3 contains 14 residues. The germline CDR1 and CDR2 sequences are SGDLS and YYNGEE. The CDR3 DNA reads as TGTGCCAGCAGCGCGCCCGGGACAGGTTATGGCTACACCTTC. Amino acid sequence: CASSAPGTGYGYTF.

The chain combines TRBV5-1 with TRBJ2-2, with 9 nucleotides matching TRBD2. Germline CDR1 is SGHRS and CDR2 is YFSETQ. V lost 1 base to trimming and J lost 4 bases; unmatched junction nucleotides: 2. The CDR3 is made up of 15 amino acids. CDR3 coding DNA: TGCGCCAGCAGCTTGATAGCGGGAGCCACCGGGGAGCTGTTTTTT. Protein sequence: CASSLIAGATGELFF.

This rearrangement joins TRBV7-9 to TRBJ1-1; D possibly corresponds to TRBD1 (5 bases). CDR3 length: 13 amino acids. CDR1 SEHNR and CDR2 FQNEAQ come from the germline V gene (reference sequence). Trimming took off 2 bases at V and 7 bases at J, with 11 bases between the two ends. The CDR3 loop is CASSLPGLGEAFF. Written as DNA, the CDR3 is TGTGCCAGCAGCTTACCAGGGCTGGGTGAAGCTTTCTTT.

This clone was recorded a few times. DNA of the CDR3: TGCGCCAGCAGCGAGCCCCCTTCGGGGCGTGGCTACACCTTC. Amino acid sequence: CASSEPPSGRGYTF. The V and J genes are TRBV5-1 and TRBJ1-2; D possibly corresponds to TRBD1 (5 bases). The CDR3 sequence is 14 residues long. Trimming removed 4 bases at V and 7 bases at J, with 17 bases between. Germline loops: CDR1 SGHRS, CDR2 YFSETQ.

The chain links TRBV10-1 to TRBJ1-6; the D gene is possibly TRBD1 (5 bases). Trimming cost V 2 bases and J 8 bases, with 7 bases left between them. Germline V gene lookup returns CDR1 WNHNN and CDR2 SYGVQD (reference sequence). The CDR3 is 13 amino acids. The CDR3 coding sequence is TGCGCCAGCAGTGAGCAGGGAGATTCACCCCTCCACTTT. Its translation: CASSEQGDSPLHF.

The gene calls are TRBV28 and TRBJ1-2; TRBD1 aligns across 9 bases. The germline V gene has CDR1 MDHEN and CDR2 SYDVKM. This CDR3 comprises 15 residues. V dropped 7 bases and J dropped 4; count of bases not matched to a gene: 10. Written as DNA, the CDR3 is TGTGCCAGCACCACTGGGACAGGGATAATCTATGGCTACACCTTC. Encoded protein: CASTTGTGIIYGYTF.

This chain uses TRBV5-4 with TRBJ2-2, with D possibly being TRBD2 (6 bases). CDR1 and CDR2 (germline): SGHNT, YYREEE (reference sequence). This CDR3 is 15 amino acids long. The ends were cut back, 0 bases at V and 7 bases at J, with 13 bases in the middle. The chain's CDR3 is CASSLGGRSHGELFF. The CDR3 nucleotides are TGTGCCAGCAGCTTGGGAGGGAGGAGCCACGGGGAGCTGTTTTTT.

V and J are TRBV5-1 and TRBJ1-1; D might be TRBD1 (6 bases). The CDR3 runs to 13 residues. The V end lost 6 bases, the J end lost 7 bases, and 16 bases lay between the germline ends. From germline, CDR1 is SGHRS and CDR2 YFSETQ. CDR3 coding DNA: TGCGCCAGCAAATGGGCGGGGGCCGGTGAAGCTTTCTTT. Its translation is CASKWAGAGEAFF.

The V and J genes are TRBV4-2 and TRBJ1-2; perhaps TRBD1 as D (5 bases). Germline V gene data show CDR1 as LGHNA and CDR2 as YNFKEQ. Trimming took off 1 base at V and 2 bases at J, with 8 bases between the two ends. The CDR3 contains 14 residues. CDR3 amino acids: CASSQVEGNYGYTF. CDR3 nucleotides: TGTGCCAGCAGCCAAGTAGAGGGGAACTATGGCTACACCTTC.

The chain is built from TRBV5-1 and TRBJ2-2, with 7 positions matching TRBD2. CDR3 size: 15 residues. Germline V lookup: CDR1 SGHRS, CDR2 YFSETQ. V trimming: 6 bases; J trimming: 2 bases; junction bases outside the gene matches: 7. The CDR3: CASTASGGNTGELFF. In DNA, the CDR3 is TGCGCCAGCACCGCCTCGGGAGGCAACACCGGGGAGCTGTTTTTT. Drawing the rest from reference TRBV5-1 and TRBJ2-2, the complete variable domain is KAGVTQTPRYLIKTRGQQVTLSCSPISGHRSVSWYQQTPGQGLQFLFEYFSETQRNKGNFPGRFSGRQFSNSRSEMNVSTLELGDSALYLCASTASGGNTGELFFGEGSRLTVL.

CDR3 coding DNA: TGTGCCAGCAGCCAAAGTTCCAGCCCGCTACTTGGGGGCTACACCTTC. Translated, it gives CASSQSSSPLLGGYTF. This chain uses TRBV11-2 with TRBJ1-2, with no clear D. V shed 5 bases and J shed 8 bases, with 24 bases lying between them. Looked up from germline, CDR1 is SGHAT and CDR2 is FQNNGV. This CDR3 comprises 16 residues.

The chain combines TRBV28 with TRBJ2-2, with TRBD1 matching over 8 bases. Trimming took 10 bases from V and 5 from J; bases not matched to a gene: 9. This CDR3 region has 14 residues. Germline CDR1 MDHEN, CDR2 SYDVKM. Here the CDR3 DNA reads TGTGCCACTTCGACGACAGGGGAAACCGGGGAGCTGTTTTTT. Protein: CATSTTGETGELFF.

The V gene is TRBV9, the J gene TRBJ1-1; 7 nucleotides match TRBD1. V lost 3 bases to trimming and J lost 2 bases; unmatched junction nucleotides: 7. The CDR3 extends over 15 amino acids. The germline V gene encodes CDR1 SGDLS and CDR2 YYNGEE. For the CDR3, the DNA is TGTGCCAGCAGCGAACAGGGACAGACAAACACTGAAGCTTTCTTT. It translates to CASSEQGQTNTEAFF.

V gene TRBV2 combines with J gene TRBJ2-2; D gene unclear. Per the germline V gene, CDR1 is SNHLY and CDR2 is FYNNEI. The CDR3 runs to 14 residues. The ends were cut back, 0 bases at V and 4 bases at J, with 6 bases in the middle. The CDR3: CASSEAVGTGELFF. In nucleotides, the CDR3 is TGTGCCAGCAGTGAAGCGGTGGGCACCGGGGAGCTGTTTTTT.

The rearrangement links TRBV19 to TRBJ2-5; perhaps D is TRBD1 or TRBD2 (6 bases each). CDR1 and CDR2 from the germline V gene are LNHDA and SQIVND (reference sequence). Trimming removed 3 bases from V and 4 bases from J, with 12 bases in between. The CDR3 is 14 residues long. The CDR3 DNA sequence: TGTGCCAGTAGTATTCCGGGGGCTGTAGAGACCCAGTACTTC. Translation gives CASSIPGAVETQYF.